What follows are 25 T cell receptor beta chains derived from one specimen sequenced in a study of shared clonotypes between healthy human individuals. Assay: immunoSEQ multiplex PCR; the TCRdb copy retains only in-frame clones and omits some. The data show some 690,000 clones, with less than 95% seen just once and 30% to 40% held by the top ten. The specimen sequenced was memory CD8+ T cells from PBMCs. Subset denoted: CD45RO+ cells pooled with CCR7-negative TemRA cells. These receptors all stem from a young man in good health. Some clones in this sample may be carry-over from other donors' samples.

The table lists this clone with a count of one. The V and J genes are TRBV25-1 and TRBJ2-3; the match to TRBD2 covers 10 bases. V lost 2 bases and J lost 0; bases outside the gene matches: 5. The CDR3 extends over 17 amino acids. Looked up from germline, CDR1 is MGHDK and CDR2 is SYGVNS. In DNA form, the CDR3 reads TGTGCCAGCAGTGAACGACCGGGACTAGCGAGCACAGATACGCAGTATTTT. Amino acids: CASSERPGLASTDTQYF.

The rearrangement uses TRBV4-1 and TRBJ2-5; a possible D gene is TRBD2 (5 bases). V was shortened by 1 base and J by 5 bases, with 14 bases between the two germline ends. Germline lookup yields CDR1 MGHRA and CDR2 YSYEKL. The CDR3 totals 15 residues. DNA of the CDR3: TGCGCCAGCAGCCAAGTGAGGGAGCTAGGCGAGACCCAGTACTTC. Residues: CASSQVRELGETQYF.

This chain joins TRBV5-1 and TRBJ1-1; D is unclear. The CDR3 has 14 amino acids. Germline V lookup: CDR1 SGHRS, CDR2 YFSETQ. Deletions cut 2 bases from V and 6 bases from J, with 14 bases between. The CDR3, as DNA: TGCGCCAGCAGCTTCATGGGAAGTGGGGCTGAAGCTTTCTTT. Residues: CASSFMGSGAEAFF. Filled out from reference TRBV5-1 and TRBJ1-1, the complete variable domain reads KAGVTQTPRYLIKTRGQQVTLSCSPISGHRSVSWYQQTPGQGLQFLFEYFSETQRNKGNFPGRFSGRQFSNSRSEMNVSTLELGDSALYLCASSFMGSGAEAFFGQGTRLTVV.

The rearrangement joins TRBV9 to TRBJ2-2, with D maybe TRBD2 (6 bases). Trimming took 4 bases from V and 7 from J, leaving 17 bases between them. The CDR3 loop spans 15 amino acids. The V gene's germline CDR1 is SGDLS and CDR2 YYNGEE. The chain's CDR3 is CASSSPHSEGGELFF. CDR3 bases: TGTGCCAGCAGCTCTCCCCACTCGGAGGGCGGGGAGCTGTTTTTT.

CDR3 in DNA: TGTGCCAGCAAGTGGGGGACAGATAATTCACCCCTCCACTTT. This gives the protein CASKWGTDNSPLHF. V and J are TRBV28 and TRBJ1-6; 7 positions match TRBD1. CDR1 MDHEN and CDR2 SYDVKM come from the germline V gene. Trimming at V came to 7 bases and at J to 5 bases, leaving 5 bases not matched to a gene. CDR3 length equals 14 residues.

V and J are TRBV19 and TRBJ1-1, with D uncertain. The germline V gene has CDR1 LNHDA and CDR2 SQIVND (reference sequence). Trimming took off 3 bases at V and 3 bases at J, with 14 bases between the two ends. This CDR3 is 15 amino acids long. DNA for the CDR3: TGTGCCAGTAGTATTCCCGAGGTTGAGGACACTGAAGCTTTCTTT. Translation: CASSIPEVEDTEAFF.

The chain uses TRBV29-1 and TRBJ2-7; 7 bases map to TRBD2. Germline CDR1 reads SQVTM; CDR2 reads ANQGSEA. J was trimmed by 0 bases and V by 6 bases; bases with no gene match: 8. This CDR3 region has 14 residues. The CDR3: CSVKSGEDSYEQYF. CDR3 coding DNA: TGCAGCGTGAAGAGCGGGGAGGACTCCTACGAGCAGTACTTC.

This chain joins TRBV19 and TRBJ2-2; a possible D gene is TRBD2 (7 bases). This CDR3 is 17 amino acids long. Trimming left V 2 bases short and J 6 bases short, with 19 bases between. Germline-derived CDR1 and CDR2 are LNHDA and SQIVND (reference sequence). The CDR3 loop reads CASSIHLGGPVSGELFF. In DNA form, the CDR3 reads TGTGCCAGTAGTATACATCTCGGGGGGCCGGTATCCGGGGAGCTGTTTTTT.

The chain links TRBV29-1 to TRBJ2-7; no reliable D call. The CDR3 has 11 amino acids. CDR1 and CDR2 from the germline V gene are SQVTM and ANQGSEA. Trimming pared 5 bases from V and 3 bases from J, leaving 8 bases between. As DNA, the CDR3 is TGCAGCGTTCTTGTCCTCTACGAGCAGTACTTC. Its translation is CSVLVLYEQYF.

The chain is built from TRBV7-9 and TRBJ2-2; D is uncertain. V was clipped by 5 bases and J by 1 base, with 11 bases between them. The CDR3 is 15 amino acids. The germline CDR1 and CDR2 sequences are SEHNR and FQNEAQ (reference sequence). In nucleotides, the CDR3 is TGTGCCAGCAGCCCCCTCGACTTGAACACCGGGGAGCTGTTTTTT. It encodes CASSPLDLNTGELFF.

CDR3 sequence: CASSATGTSGSEQFF. The CDR3 DNA sequence: TGTGCCAGCAGCGCGACCGGGACTAGCGGGTCAGAGCAGTTCTTC. This rearrangement joins TRBV27 to TRBJ2-1, with TRBD2 identical over 12 bases. V dropped 6 bases and J dropped 10; count of bases not matched to a gene: 10. Germline CDR1 reads MNHEY; CDR2 reads SMNVEV (reference sequence). The CDR3 has 15 residues.

The chain has TRBV7-8 and TRBJ1-5, with 7 bases that match TRBD1. Germline V gene data show CDR1 as SGHVS and CDR2 as FQNEAQ. J was trimmed by 3 bases and V by 5 bases; bases with no gene match: 16. The CDR3 extends over 18 amino acids. This CDR3 is CASSAEIGQVVLNQPQHF. CDR3 DNA sequence: TGTGCCAGCAGCGCAGAGATTGGACAGGTGGTACTCAATCAGCCCCAGCATTTT.

The chain is built from TRBV5-6 and TRBJ2-7; a weak D match, TRBD1 (6 bases). Germline loops: CDR1 SGHDT, CDR2 YYEEEE. The CDR3 has 13 residues. The V end lost 4 bases, the J end lost 2 bases, and 10 bases lay between the germline ends. CDR3 protein: CASSPDRTYEQYF. The CDR3 coding sequence is TGTGCCAGCAGCCCTGACAGGACCTACGAGCAGTACTTC.

This chain joins TRBV18 and TRBJ2-2; 8 bases map to TRBD2. Germline-derived CDR1 and CDR2 are KGHSH and LQKENI. The CDR3 consists of 16 residues. V gave up 4 bases and J gave up 6 bases; unmatched junction bases: 10. The CDR3 DNA reads as TGTGCCAGCTCACAAGTCGCGGGACTAGACTCCGGGGAGCTGTTTTTT. Protein sequence: CASSQVAGLDSGELFF.

V is TRBV21-1 and J is TRBJ2-5; the table's D call, TRBD1, has no DNA check behind it. TRBV21-1 is noted as a pseudogene. The CDR3 runs to 16 residues. The CDR3 loop reads CASSKVESGQGETQYF. The CDR3 DNA reads as TGTGCCAGCAGCAAAGTGGAATCGGGACAAGGTGAGACCCAGTACTTC.

This chain uses TRBV7-9 with TRBJ2-2; the D gene is possibly TRBD2 (6 bases). The V gene's germline CDR1 is SEHNR and CDR2 FQNEAQ (reference sequence). This CDR3 region has 13 residues. V dropped 7 bases and J dropped 4 bases, with 10 bases sitting between them. CDR3 DNA: TGTGCCAGCAACCTCGGGGGCACCGGGGAGCTGTTTTTT. Translating gives CASNLGGTGELFF.

A remark on this clone: A junction boundary mismatches the germline segment, possibly from a read error. The V and J genes are TRBV7-9 and TRBJ1-5, with unresolved D. This CDR3 is built from 14 residues. The germline V gene has CDR1 SEHNR and CDR2 FQNEAQ (reference sequence). CDR3 sequence: CASSLDGFNRPQHF. CDR3 DNA sequence: TGTGCCAGCAGCTTGGACGGATTTAATCGGCCCCAGCATTTT. Together with reference TRBV7-9 and TRBJ1-5, the CDR3 gives the full variable domain: DTGVSQNPRHKITKRGQNVTFRCDPISEHNRLYWYRQTLGQGPEFLTYFQNEAQLEKSRLLSDRFSAERPKGSFSTLEIQRTEQGDSAMYLCASSLDGFNRPQHFGDGTRLSIL.

The V call is TRBV7-3, the J call TRBJ2-2; TRBD2 aligns across 7 bases. The CDR3 is 17 residues long. Per germline, CDR1 SGHTA and CDR2 FQGTGA. The V segment lost 0 bases and the J segment 3 bases; nucleotides outside the gene matches: 7. The CDR3 DNA is TGTGCCAGCAGCTTAACATCGGGGGGTACGGACACCGGGGAGCTGTTTTTT. Amino acids: CASSLTSGGTDTGELFF.

The chain uses TRBV18 and TRBJ1-2, with D possibly matching TRBD1 (5 bases). This CDR3 has 15 amino acids. The germline CDR1 and CDR2 sequences are KGHSH and LQKENI. V lost 4 bases, J lost 10 bases, and 22 bases lay in between. The CDR3 reads CASSLRTFLSPDYTF. The CDR3, as DNA: TGTGCCAGCTCACTACGGACATTTTTAAGTCCGGACTACACCTTC.

This chain joins TRBV27 and TRBJ2-1; possibly TRBD1 for D (5 bases). The germline V and J ends were trimmed by 11 bases and 6 bases, with 32 bases remaining between them. CDR3 length: 18 residues. The germline V gene has CDR1 MNHEY and CDR2 SMNVEV (reference sequence). CDR3 nucleotides: TGTGCCGCCGGAAAGCCCCCAAACAGGCGATCGTCCCGCAATGAGCAGTTCTTC. Protein: CAAGKPPNRRSSRNEQFF.

V is TRBV7-9 and J is TRBJ2-4; D gene unclear. Trimming left V 5 bases short and J 3 bases short, with 17 bases between. The CDR3 has 16 residues. Looked up from germline, CDR1 is SEHNR and CDR2 is FQNEAQ (reference sequence). CDR3 protein: CASSPTGSHLKNIQYF. As DNA, the CDR3 is TGTGCCAGCAGCCCCACCGGCAGTCACCTCAAAAACATTCAGTACTTC.

This clone was detected a few times. Other DNA sequences within the sample encode an identical CDR3. The genes are TRBV7-9 and TRBJ2-7, with TRBD2 as a possible D gene (5 bases). This CDR3 is 13 amino acids long. Germline CDR1 is SEHNR and CDR2 is FQNEAQ (reference sequence). Trimming took 3 bases from V and 3 from J, leaving 9 bases between them. The CDR3 region is CASSFGGGYEQYF. CDR3 nucleotide sequence: TGTGCCAGCAGCTTTGGCGGAGGCTACGAGCAGTACTTC.

In its sample, this clone was seen a few times. The CDR3 DNA reads TGTGCCAGCAGTGCCTACGGGACAGGCCCCTACGAGCAGTACTTC. This gives the protein CASSAYGTGPYEQYF. The genes are TRBV6-1 and TRBJ2-7; 8 positions match TRBD1. From germline, CDR1 is MNHNS and CDR2 SASEGT. CDR3 length equals 15 residues. V was clipped by 4 bases and J by 2 bases; unmatched bases: 7.

This chain joins TRBV15 and TRBJ1-5; perhaps TRBD1 as D (5 bases). This CDR3 has 19 amino acids. CDR1 LNHNV and CDR2 YYDKDF come from the germline V gene (reference sequence). Trimming pared 0 bases from V and 3 bases from J, leaving 21 bases between. CDR3 amino acids: CATSRETYPVAGNNQPQHF. Written as DNA, the CDR3 is TGTGCCACCAGCAGAGAAACATACCCAGTGGCAGGGAACAATCAGCCCCAGCATTTT.

This rearrangement joins TRBV4-1 to TRBJ2-3; D is possibly TRBD1 (6 bases). Germline CDR1 and CDR2: MGHRA and YSYEKL. V dropped 5 bases and J dropped 2 bases, with 17 bases sitting between them. The CDR3 contains 16 residues. CDR3 sequence: CASSNDRRGSTDTQYF. The CDR3 region has the DNA TGCGCCAGCAGCAACGACCGCAGGGGCTCCACAGATACGCAGTATTTT.